There are a few counts of the clone carrying this T cell receptor beta chain. The target antigen is unknown. In germline, CDR1 is SGHRS, CDR2 YFSETQ. This CDR3 spans 16 amino acids. The junction had 5 bases not matched to a gene; V was cut back by 0 bases and J by 3 bases. The source of the sample is a study of T cells in Graves' hyperthyroidism and ophthalmopathy. Notes on the study in general: The majority of expanded thyroid clonotypes above 0.001 also appeared in blood.

The TCR beta CDR3 regions underwent amplification using RNA transcripts as the source. The HTBI set primed first-round TCR CDR3 RT-PCR. TCRdb processed the multiplex PCR reads anew with MiXCR; each CDR3 protein has one entry. The table lists about 500,000 distinct CDR3 sequences, over 45% of them singletons. The chain is built from TRBV5-1 and TRBJ2-7; 11 bases are a match to TRBD1. This sequence was found in an adult woman with Graves' disease, either hyperthyroidism or ophthalmopathy (not recorded which). The sequencing sample was made of peripheral blood or thyroid tissue (not recorded which). As DNA, the CDR3 is TGCGCCAGCAGCTTGGGTGGACAGGGGGCGGTCTACGAGCAGTACTTC. This gives the protein CASSLGGQGAVYEQYF.